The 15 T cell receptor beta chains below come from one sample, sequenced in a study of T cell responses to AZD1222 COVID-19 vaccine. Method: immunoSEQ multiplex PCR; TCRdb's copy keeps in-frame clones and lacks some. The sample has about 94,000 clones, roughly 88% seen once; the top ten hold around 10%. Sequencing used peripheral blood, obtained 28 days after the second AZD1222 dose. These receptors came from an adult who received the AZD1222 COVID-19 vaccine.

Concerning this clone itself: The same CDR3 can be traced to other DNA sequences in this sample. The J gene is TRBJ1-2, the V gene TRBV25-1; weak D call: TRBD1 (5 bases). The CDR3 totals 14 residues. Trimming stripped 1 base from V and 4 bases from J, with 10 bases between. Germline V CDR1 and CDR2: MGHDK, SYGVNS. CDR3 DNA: TGTGCCAGCAGTGAATCGGGACGGAGCTATGGCTACACCTTC. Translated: CASSESGRSYGYTF.

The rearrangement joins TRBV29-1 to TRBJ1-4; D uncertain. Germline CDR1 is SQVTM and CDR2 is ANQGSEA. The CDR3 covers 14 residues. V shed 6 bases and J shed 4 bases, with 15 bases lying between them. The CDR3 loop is CSVYLIGYNEKLFF. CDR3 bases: TGCAGCGTCTATTTGATAGGGTATAATGAAAAACTGTTTTTT.

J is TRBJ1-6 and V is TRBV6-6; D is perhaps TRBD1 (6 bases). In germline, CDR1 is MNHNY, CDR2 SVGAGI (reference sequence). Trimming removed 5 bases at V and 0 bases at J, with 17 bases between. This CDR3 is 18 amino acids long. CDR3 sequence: CASSQPYNRDSYNSPLHF. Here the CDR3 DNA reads TGTGCCAGCAGTCAACCTTATAACAGGGACTCCTATAATTCACCCCTCCACTTT.

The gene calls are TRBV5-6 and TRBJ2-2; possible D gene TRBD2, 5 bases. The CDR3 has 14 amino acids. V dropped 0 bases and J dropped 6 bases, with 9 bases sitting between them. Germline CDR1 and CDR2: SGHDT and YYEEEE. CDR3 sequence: CASSLVGESGELFF. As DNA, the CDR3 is TGTGCCAGCAGCTTGGTCGGGGAATCCGGGGAGCTGTTTTTT.

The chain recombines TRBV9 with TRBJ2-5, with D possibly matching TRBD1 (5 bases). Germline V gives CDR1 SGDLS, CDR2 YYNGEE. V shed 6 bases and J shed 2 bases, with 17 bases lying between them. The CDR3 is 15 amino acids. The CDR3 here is CASKIRVKGQETQYF. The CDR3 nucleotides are TGTGCCAGCAAGATCAGGGTAAAGGGACAAGAGACCCAGTACTTC.

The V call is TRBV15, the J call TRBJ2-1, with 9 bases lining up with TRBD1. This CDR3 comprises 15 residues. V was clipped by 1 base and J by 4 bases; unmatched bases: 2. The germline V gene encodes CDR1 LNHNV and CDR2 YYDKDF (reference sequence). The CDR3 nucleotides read TGTGCCACCAGCAGAGGGGGACAGGGATACAATGAGCAGTTCTTC. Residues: CATSRGGQGYNEQFF.

CDR3 sequence (DNA): TGCGCCAGCTCGCTAGCGGGAGCAAACAATGAGCAGTTCTTC. Its protein is CASSLAGANNEQFF. The chain employs TRBV5-1 and TRBJ2-1; 10 nucleotides line up with TRBD2. CDR3 size: 14 residues. Germline lookup yields CDR1 SGHRS and CDR2 YFSETQ. The V segment lost 7 bases and the J segment 5 bases; nucleotides outside the gene matches: 6.

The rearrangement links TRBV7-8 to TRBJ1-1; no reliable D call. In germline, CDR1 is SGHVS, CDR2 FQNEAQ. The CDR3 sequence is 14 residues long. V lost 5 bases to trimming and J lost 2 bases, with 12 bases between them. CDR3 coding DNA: TGTGCCAGCAGCCCCGGACTCAGTAACACTGAAGCTTTCTTT. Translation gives CASSPGLSNTEAFF.

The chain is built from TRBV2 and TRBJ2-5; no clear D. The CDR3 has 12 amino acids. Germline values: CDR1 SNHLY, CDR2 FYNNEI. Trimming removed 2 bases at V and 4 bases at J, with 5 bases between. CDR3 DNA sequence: TGTGCCAGCAGTGAATCTCTAGAGACCCAGTACTTC. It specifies CASSESLETQYF.

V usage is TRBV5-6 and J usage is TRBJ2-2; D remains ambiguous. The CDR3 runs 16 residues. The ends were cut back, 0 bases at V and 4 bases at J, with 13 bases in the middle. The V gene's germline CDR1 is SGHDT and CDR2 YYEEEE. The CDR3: CASSLVSSSITGELFF. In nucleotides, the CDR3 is TGTGCCAGCAGCTTGGTGTCTAGTTCAATCACCGGGGAGCTGTTTTTT.

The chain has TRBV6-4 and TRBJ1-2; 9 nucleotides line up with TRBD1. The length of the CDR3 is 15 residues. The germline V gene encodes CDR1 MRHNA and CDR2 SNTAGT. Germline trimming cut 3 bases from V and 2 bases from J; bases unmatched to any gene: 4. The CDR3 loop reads CASSETGGKNYGYTF. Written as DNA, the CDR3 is TGTGCCAGCAGTGAAACAGGGGGCAAGAACTATGGCTACACCTTC.

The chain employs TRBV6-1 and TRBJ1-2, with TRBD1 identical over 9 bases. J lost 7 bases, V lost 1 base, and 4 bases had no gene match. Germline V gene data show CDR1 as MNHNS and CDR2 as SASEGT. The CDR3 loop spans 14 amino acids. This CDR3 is CASSEGRDRAGYTF. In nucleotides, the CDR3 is TGTGCCAGCAGTGAAGGGCGGGACAGGGCTGGCTACACCTTC.

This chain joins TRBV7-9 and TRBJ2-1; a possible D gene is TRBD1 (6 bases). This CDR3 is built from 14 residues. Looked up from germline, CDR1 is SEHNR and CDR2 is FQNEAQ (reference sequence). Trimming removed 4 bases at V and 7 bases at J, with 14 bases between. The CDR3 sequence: CASSSSGQGNEQFF. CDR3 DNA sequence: TGTGCCAGCAGCTCCTCCGGGCAGGGGAATGAGCAGTTCTTC.

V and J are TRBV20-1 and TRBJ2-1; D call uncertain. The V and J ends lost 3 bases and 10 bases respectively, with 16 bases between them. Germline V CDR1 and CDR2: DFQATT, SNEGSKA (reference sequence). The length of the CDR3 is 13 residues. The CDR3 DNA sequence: TGCAGTGCTAGTGAGAAGGCGGAACTAGAGCAGTTCTTC. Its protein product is CSASEKAELEQFF.

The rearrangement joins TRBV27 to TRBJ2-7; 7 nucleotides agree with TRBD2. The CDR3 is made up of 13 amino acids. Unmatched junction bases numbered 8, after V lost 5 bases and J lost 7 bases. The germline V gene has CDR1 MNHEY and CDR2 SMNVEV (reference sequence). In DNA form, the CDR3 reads TGTGCCAGCAGTCCTCGGGGGGATCGGGAGCAGTACTTC. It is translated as CASSPRGDREQYF.